Listed below are T cell receptor beta chains from one sample, sequenced in a study of shared clonotypes between healthy human individuals. Sequencing was performed with immunoSEQ multiplex PCR; in TCRdb, only in-frame clones are kept and a portion is missing. Altogether hundreds of thousands of clones are present, more than 70% being singletons, with the ten largest covering 1.5% to 2%. The sample taken for sequencing was memory CD4+ T cells sorted from blood. The receptors stem from a young woman in good health. The CDR3 runs from the conserved cysteine through the conserved F or W. The D gene is left open where the match is weak. Clone size appears in some rows only: once, few, many, or a class for an expanded clone.

>TRBV28|TRBD1|NA|TRBJ2-7
TGTGCCAGCACTAAACGCGGGACAGGGGGGTACGAGCAGTACTTC
CASTKRGTGGYEQYF
>TRBV7-8|NA|NA|TRBJ1-1
TGTGCCAGCAGCCCTAGACAGTGGGCGGCCACTGAAGCTTTCTTT
CASSPRQWAATEAFF
>TRBV20-1|TRBD1|NA|TRBJ1-2
TGCAGTGCTCCGACAGGGCATGGCTACACCTTC
CSAPTGHGYTF
>TRBV28|TRBD2|NA|TRBJ2-7
TGTGCCAGTAGCGGGCCTCCCTACGAGCAGTACTTC
CASSGPPYEQYF
>TRBV18|NA|NA|TRBJ2-7
TGTGCCAGCTCCCCCGTAGGGAGCGGGTCCTACGAGCAGTACTTC
CASSPVGSGSYEQYF
>TRBV7-9|NA|NA|TRBJ2-1
TGTGCCAGCAGCTTTGTGAACTCCTACAATGAGCAGTTCTTC
CASSFVNSYNEQFF
>TRBV4-1|NA|NA|TRBJ2-3
TGCGCCAGCAGCCCTCGGGACCTCACAGATACGCAGTATTTT
CASSPRDLTDTQYF
>TRBV5-1|NA|NA|TRBJ2-5
TGCGCCAGCGGGACCCTCAGGGCGGCAGAGACCCAGTACTTC
CASGTLRAAETQYF
>TRBV27|TRBD2|few|TRBJ2-1
TGTGCCAGCAGTCTCCGACTAGCGGGAGTATCCTACAATGAGCAGTTCTTC
CASSLRLAGVSYNEQFF
>TRBV11-2|NA|NA|TRBJ2-7
TGTGCCAGCAGCCCCCACAGCCGCTACGAGCAGTACTTC
CASSPHSRYEQYF
>TRBV28|TRBD2|NA|TRBJ2-4
TGTGCCAGCAGTGGGACTAGCCTGGCCAAAAACATTCAGTACTTC
CASSGTSLAKNIQYF
>TRBV2|NA|NA|TRBJ2-3
TGTGCCAGCAGCCGCCTCACCCTGGATACGCAGTATTTT
CASSRLTLDTQYF
>TRBV7-9|NA|NA|TRBJ1-4
TGTGCCAGCAGCGCGGACTTGCTGAGTAATGAAAAACTGTTTTTT
CASSADLLSNEKLFF
>TRBV7-8|NA|NA|TRBJ1-2
TGTGCCAGCAGCGGCCGGGACGGAGCATTCTATGGCTACACCTTC
CASSGRDGAFYGYTF
>TRBV7-6|NA|NA|TRBJ1-1
TGTGCCAGCAGGCCTAACACTGAAGCTTTCTTT
CASRPNTEAFF
>TRBV7-8|NA|NA|TRBJ1-5
TGTGCCAGCAGCTTAGCGTTAAACAGGGTTAGCAATCAGCCCCAGCATTTT
CASSLALNRVSNQPQHF
>TRBV2|NA|NA|TRBJ2-5
TGTGCCAGCAGTAGAACAGAGGGGGAGACCCAGTACTTC
CASSRTEGETQYF
>TRBV5-8|TRBD1|NA|TRBJ1-1
TGTGCCAGCAGCATCGGGACAGGGATTCGGGGCACTGAAGCTTTCTTT
CASSIGTGIRGTEAFF
>TRBV6-5|NA|NA|TRBJ2-7
TGTGCCAGCAGTGCCTTTAGCGGAACCTACGAGCAGTACTTC
CASSAFSGTYEQYF
>TRBV29-1|NA|NA|TRBJ1-2
TGCAGCGTGGCCCCTGCGGGGGAGAGAGGCTACACCTTC
CSVAPAGERGYTF
>TRBV20-1|NA|NA|TRBJ1-2
TGCAGTGCTAGGAATGGCTACACCTTC
CSARNGYTF
>TRBV2|NA|NA|TRBJ2-4
TGTGCCAGCAGTCAAGCCCCCTCGGGGGCCAAAAACATTCAGTACTTC
CASSQAPSGAKNIQYF
>TRBV30|NA|NA|TRBJ2-7
TGTGCCTGGAGTGTCAAGGGGCCCCACGACGAGCAGTACTTC
CAWSVKGPHDEQYF